The 16 T cell receptor beta chains below all came from one sample that was sequenced in a study of T cell clonotyping in hematopoietic cell transplantation. Clones were read by immunoSEQ multiplex PCR, and TCRdb kept only the in-frame ones, dropping some. Of approximately 75,000 clones in the sample, roughly 93% were seen once. The specimen sequenced was peripheral blood mononuclear cells. The receptors were sampled from a man between 45 and 60 years old in good health. Some clones in this sample may be carry-over from other donors' samples.

This chain uses TRBV29-1 with TRBJ2-2; TRBD2 matches at 9 bases. The CDR3 extends over 14 amino acids. CDR1 is SQVTM and CDR2 is ANQGSEA in the germline V gene. With V trimmed by 4 bases and J by 3 bases, 3 bases remained unmatched. Written as DNA, the CDR3 is TGCAGCGTTGGCGGGGGGGCTGACACCGGGGAGCTGTTTTTT. This encodes CSVGGGADTGELFF.

The count of this clone is one. CDR3 region: CASSFARASPVNEQYF. Written as DNA, the CDR3 is TGCGCCAGCAGCTTCGCCCGGGCCTCCCCAGTGAACGAGCAGTACTTC. The gene calls are TRBV5-1 and TRBJ2-7; D ambiguous. V was trimmed by 2 bases and J by 5 bases, leaving 20 bases between them. Germline V gives CDR1 SGHRS, CDR2 YFSETQ. This CDR3 has 16 amino acids.

The chain couples TRBV7-2 to TRBJ2-2, with D possibly matching TRBD2 (7 bases). Trimming took 2 bases from V and 2 from J, leaving 15 bases between them. This CDR3 has 17 amino acids. Germline values: CDR1 SGHTA, CDR2 FQGNSA. Written as DNA, the CDR3 is TGTGCCAGCAGCTTATTAAGAGGCGGGGGCAACACCGGGGAGCTGTTTTTT. Translating it yields CASSLLRGGGNTGELFF.

V is TRBV6-1 and J is TRBJ2-7; the match to TRBD1 covers 10 bases. The germline V gene has CDR1 MNHNS and CDR2 SASEGT. The junction had 7 bases not matched to a gene; V was cut back by 6 bases and J by 5 bases. The CDR3 is made up of 14 amino acids. CDR3 amino acids: CASRGTGAFHEQYF. CDR3 sequence (DNA): TGTGCCAGCAGGGGGACAGGGGCTTTCCACGAGCAGTACTTC.

J is TRBJ1-6 and V is TRBV6-5; TRBD1 agrees at 7 bases. V shed 5 bases, J shed 9 bases, and the junction held 10 bases outside the gene matches. CDR1 is MNHEY, CDR2 SVGAGI, per germline. CDR3 size: 15 residues. The CDR3 DNA reads as TGTGCCAGCAGTAACACAGGGGATAGTAGTTCACCCCTCCACTTT. Amino acids: CASSNTGDSSSPLHF.

The gene calls are TRBV18 and TRBJ1-1, with D hard to call. V was clipped by 4 bases and J by 12 bases, with 15 bases between them. Germline V lookup: CDR1 KGHSH, CDR2 LQKENI. CDR3 length: 12 residues. The CDR3 region is CASSLSYSLPFF. In DNA form, the CDR3 reads TGTGCCAGCTCACTTTCGTACAGCTTACCTTTCTTT.

The chain carries TRBV6-1 and TRBJ1-1, with D uncertain. Germline lookup yields CDR1 MNHNS and CDR2 SASEGT. This CDR3 spans 15 amino acids. V was trimmed by 4 bases and J by 0 bases, leaving 12 bases between them. The DNA of the CDR3 is TGTGCCAGCAGTGTTCGACCGGTTATGAACACTGAAGCTTTCTTT. It codes for CASSVRPVMNTEAFF.

DNA for the CDR3: TGCGCCAGCAGCCCCACAGCGAATCAGAATGAAAAACTGTTTTTT. It is translated as CASSPTANQNEKLFF. The genes are TRBV5-1 and TRBJ1-4; D not resolved. Germline V CDR1 and CDR2: SGHRS, YFSETQ. This CDR3 spans 15 amino acids. The V and J ends lost 4 bases and 5 bases respectively, with 15 bases between them.

V is TRBV9 and J is TRBJ2-5; TRBD1 matches at 8 bases. Germline V gene sequence: CDR1 SGDLS, CDR2 YYNGEE. This CDR3 has 16 amino acids. V dropped 0 bases and J dropped 4; count of bases not matched to a gene: 8. CDR3 region: CASSVEWTGRPETQYF. Written as DNA, the CDR3 is TGTGCCAGCAGCGTAGAGTGGACAGGGCGGCCAGAGACCCAGTACTTC.

The chain carries TRBV5-1 and TRBJ1-2; 10 nucleotides line up with TRBD1. The CDR3 contains 16 residues. The V gene's germline CDR1 is SGHRS and CDR2 YFSETQ. V shed 0 bases and J 3 bases; nucleotides not matched to a gene: 5. The CDR3 region is CASSLEGTGVDYGYTF. The CDR3 DNA reads as TGCGCCAGCAGCTTGGAAGGGACAGGGGTCGACTATGGCTACACCTTC.

This clone is a singleton in its sample. The gene calls are TRBV6-6 and TRBJ1-2; no definite D call. The ends were cut back, 7 bases at V and 4 bases at J, with 16 bases in the middle. CDR1 is MNHNY, CDR2 SVGAGI, per germline (reference sequence). This CDR3 contains 14 residues. Here the CDR3 reads CASTQPERAYGYTF. The CDR3 nucleotides are TGTGCCAGCACCCAGCCCGAGAGGGCCTATGGCTACACCTTC.

The chain recombines TRBV7-8 with TRBJ2-1; 9 bases are shared with TRBD1. Losses at the gene ends were 5 bases for V and 9 bases for J; bases not matched to a gene: 5. There are 13 residues in the CDR3. Per the germline V gene, CDR1 is SGHVS and CDR2 is FQNEAQ. CDR3 sequence reads: CASSGQGLGEQFF. The CDR3 DNA reads TGTGCCAGCAGCGGACAGGGGTTGGGTGAGCAGTTCTTC.

The chain joins TRBV19 to TRBJ2-7, with 7 positions matching TRBD2. Germline CDR1 is LNHDA and CDR2 is SQIVND (reference sequence). The CDR3 has 15 residues. V lost 3 bases, J lost 3 bases, and 8 bases stayed unmatched. The CDR3 loop reads CASSILVGGYYEQYF. CDR3 DNA: TGTGCCAGTAGTATTTTGGTGGGAGGGTACTACGAGCAGTACTTC.

V and J are TRBV28 and TRBJ2-3; the D is unclear. This CDR3 has 13 residues. Trimming removed 4 bases at V and 4 bases at J, with 9 bases between. CDR1 and CDR2 from the germline V gene are MDHEN and SYDVKM. CDR3 amino acids: CASSSIGSDTQYF. CDR3 DNA sequence: TGTGCCAGCAGTTCGATAGGGTCAGATACGCAGTATTTT.

The chain recombines TRBV19 with TRBJ1-5; D possibly corresponds to TRBD1 (5 bases). Germline values: CDR1 LNHDA, CDR2 SQIVND (reference sequence). V lost 1 base, J lost 4 bases, and 17 bases lay in between. This CDR3 contains 17 residues. This CDR3 is CASSIGRAPGGNQPQHF. As DNA, the CDR3 is TGTGCCAGTAGTATAGGGCGGGCCCCCGGGGGTAATCAGCCCCAGCATTTT.

The gene calls are TRBV25-1 and TRBJ2-5, with D uncertain. V shed 4 bases and J shed 7 bases, with 13 bases lying between them. The length of the CDR3 is 13 residues. CDR1 and CDR2 (germline): MGHDK, SYGVNS. CDR3: CASSGQASGTQYF. The CDR3 DNA sequence: TGTGCCAGCAGTGGGCAGGCCTCCGGGACCCAGTACTTC.